Listed below are T cell receptor beta chains from one sample, sequenced in a study of glioma-infiltrating T cells. TCRdb itself ran the multiplex PCR reads through MiXCR, one entry per CDR3 protein. The data hold around 350,000 distinct CDR3 sequences, with around 45% observed a single time. Sequenced sample: glioma tissue, nonneoplastic brain tissue, or PBMCs (not recorded which). The receptors come from a human donor with low-grade glioma or glioblastoma, undergoing nonglioma brain surgery, or in good health (not recorded which). The CDR3 runs from the conserved cysteine through the conserved F or W. A D gene is named only where the DNA matches it firmly. Rows may omit the clone size; those that give it use once, few, many or a size class.

. | . | TRBJ2-5 | TRBV19 | CASSIIGQRQETQYF | TGTGCCAGTAGTATTATCGGGCAGCGACAAGAGACCCAGTACTTC
few | . | TRBJ2-7 | TRBV27 | CARSLIQTPSQQYF | TGTGCCAGAAGTCTTATACAGACACCTTCACAGCAGTACTTC
. | . | TRBJ2-7 | TRBV24-1 | CATSDSGILYEQYF | TGTGCCACCAGTGATTCCGGGATTCTCTACGAGCAGTACTTC
. | . | TRBJ2-3 | TRBV5-1 | CASSSQAGTANTQYF | TGCGCCAGCAGCTCCCAAGCGGGCACGGCAAATACGCAGTATTTT
many | TRBD1 | TRBJ2-7 | TRBV28 | CASSSRDRDGEQYF | TGTGCCAGCAGTTCCCGGGACAGGGATGGCGAGCAGTACTTC
many | . | TRBJ1-2 | TRBV6-1 | CASSPGAVYGYTF | TGTGCCAGCAGTCCCGGGGCCGTCTATGGCTACACCTTC
many | . | TRBJ2-7 | TRBV28 | CASSFTLDLGEQYF | TGTGCCAGCAGTTTCACCCTAGATCTCGGCGAGCAGTACTTC
. | . | TRBJ2-2 | TRBV4-1 | CASSPVRVGARGTGELFF | TGCGCCAGCAGCCCCGTTCGGGTGGGAGCCCGCGGAACCGGGGAGCTGTTTTTT
. | . | TRBJ2-1 | TRBV6-5 | CASSYENRNGHNEQFF | TGTGCCAGCAGCTATGAAAACAGGAATGGACACAATGAGCAGTTCTTC
. | . | TRBJ1-6 | TRBV7-6 | CASSLGRARSYNSPLHF | TGTGCCAGCAGCTTGGGGAGGGCGCGTTCCTATAATTCACCCCTCCACTTT
. | . | TRBJ2-7 | TRBV11-2 | CASTLDGYEQYF | TGTGCCAGCACCTTGGACGGCTACGAGCAGTACTTC
many | . | TRBJ1-5 | TRBV6-1 | CASRVGASNQPQHF | TGTGCCAGCAGGGTAGGGGCAAGCAATCAGCCCCAGCATTTT
many | . | TRBJ1-1 | TRBV27 | CASSSYGAWTEAFF | TGTGCCAGCAGTTCTTATGGGGCTTGGACTGAAGCTTTCTTT
. | . | TRBJ1-2 | TRBV18 | CASSPGQHYGYTF | TGTGCCAGCTCACCAGGACAACACTATGGCTACACCTTC
. | . | TRBJ2-5 | TRBV7-9 | CASSPRTAGETQYF | TGTGCCAGCAGCCCGAGGACGGCTGGGGAGACCCAGTACTTC
. | TRBD2 | TRBJ2-1 | TRBV28 | CAGSSLLAESYNEQFF | TGTGCCGGCAGTTCCCTCCTAGCGGAGTCCTACAATGAGCAGTTCTTC
once | . | TRBJ2-7 | TRBV4-1 | CASSQDETGEQYF | TGCGCCAGCAGCCAAGATGAGACGGGCGAGCAGTACTTC
many | TRBD1 | TRBJ1-1 | TRBV20-1 | CSARKTTGGGTEAFF | TGCAGTGCCCGAAAAACGACAGGGGGGGGCACTGAAGCTTTCTTT
. | . | TRBJ2-5 | TRBV29-1 | CSVEDLTRTQETQYF | TGCAGCGTTGAAGATCTTACACGCACTCAAGAGACCCAGTACTTC